This is a list of T cell receptor beta chains from one sample in a study of T cells expressing NK-cell markers. TCRdb re-called the 5' RACE reads and catalogs CDR3 proteins one per entry, DNA excluded. Its table lists approximately 550,000 distinct CDR3 sequences. The sequenced material came from blood T cells: a sorted CD56 or NKG2C T cell subset, CD4+ or CD8+ T cells, or bulk PBMC T cells (not recorded which). These receptors were taken from a man between 18 and 29 years old in good health. CDR3s include the opening cysteine and the closing phenylalanine or tryptophan.

V: TRBV7-2; J: TRBJ2-5; CDR3: CASSFPSVRETQYF
V: TRBV6-1; J: TRBJ2-5; CDR3: CASRVAGGKTQYF
V: TRBV4-2; J: TRBJ2-1; CDR3: CASSQPGGLNNEQFF
V: TRBV5-1; J: TRBJ2-1; CDR3: CASSLQATDEQFF
V: TRBV4-2; J: TRBJ2-7; CDR3: CASSQAWTGVNEQYF
V: TRBV15; J: TRBJ2-5; CDR3: CATSRGPERQYF
V: TRBV29-1; J: TRBJ2-7; CDR3: CSVEREATYEQYF
V: TRBV4-3; J: TRBJ2-6; CDR3: CASSHSPGISGANVLTF
V: TRBV12-3/TRBV12-4; J: TRBJ2-3; CDR3: CASSLIGTDSTDTQYF
V: TRBV6-5; J: TRBJ2-1; CDR3: CASSYTGGPRYNEQFF
V: TRBV29-1; J: TRBJ2-1; CDR3: CSVYPQGYNEQFF
V: TRBV12-3/TRBV12-4; J: TRBJ2-1; CDR3: CASSTPGPRLLTFVYNEQFF
V: TRBV20-1; J: TRBJ2-1; CDR3: CSARDRVEVTPIYNEQFF
V: TRBV12-3/TRBV12-4; J: TRBJ2-1; CDR3: CASLTGSEQFF
V: TRBV29-1; J: TRBJ2-3; CDR3: CSVAYPGRDTQYF
V: TRBV15; J: TRBJ2-3; CDR3: CATSRGYRPTDTQYF
V: TRBV5-5; J: TRBJ2-5; CDR3: CASSPRRTGAETQYF
V: TRBV10-2; J: TRBJ1-6; CDR3: CASSTGTGGNSPLHF
V: TRBV7-2; J: TRBJ2-7; CDR3: CASSQQLASEQYF
V: TRBV6-1; J: TRBJ2-1; CDR3: CASSVDLNNEQFF
V: TRBV5-6; J: TRBJ1-4; CDR3: CATTSVKQLNEKLFF
V: TRBV6-1; J: TRBJ1-4; CDR3: CASSHGTGPTNEQKLFF
V: TRBV12-3/TRBV12-4; J: TRBJ2-7; CDR3: CASRTGGTYEQYF
V: TRBV20-1; J: TRBJ2-7; CDR3: CSAREAETYEQYF
V: TRBV29-1; J: TRBJ2-2; CDR3: CSVDGIYTGELFF
V: TRBV4-1; J: TRBJ2-5; CDR3: CASSRGGGWETQYF
V: TRBV12-3/TRBV12-4; J: TRBJ2-5; CDR3: CASSPSGRARGETQYF
V: TRBV20-1; J: TRBJ2-3; CDR3: CSANRAGGSEDTQYF
V: TRBV4-1; J: TRBJ2-1; CDR3: CASGDRRREGRWYNEQFF
V: TRBV18; J: TRBJ2-1; CDR3: CASSPRTIVGGEQFF
V: TRBV12-3/TRBV12-4; J: TRBJ2-5; CDR3: CASTPPGGRETQYF
V: TRBV20-1; J: TRBJ2-3; CDR3: CSASLVGGTDTQYF
V: TRBV6-2/TRBV6-3; J: TRBJ2-2; CDR3: CASSPMDWRTGELFF
V: TRBV5-1; J: TRBJ2-4; CDR3: CASSHPGQADSLAKNIQYF
V: TRBV30; J: TRBJ2-3; CDR3: CAWSPREGSLDTQYF
V: TRBV12-3/TRBV12-4; J: TRBJ2-3; CDR3: CASSFPQGAHTDTQYF
V: TRBV6-1; J: TRBJ2-1; CDR3: CASSTSGTSHNEQFF
V: TRBV5-1; J: TRBJ2-7; CDR3: CASSLVPSFIVPGQGYEQYF
V: TRBV20-1; J: TRBJ2-1; CDR3: CSASRLVREGNEQFF
V: TRBV4-3; J: TRBJ2-3; CDR3: CASSQDHLLLGADTQYF
V: TRBV28; J: TRBJ2-7; CDR3: CASTQGHLDEQYF
V: TRBV24-1; J: TRBJ2-3; CDR3: CATSDSSGRAVDTQYF
V: TRBV20-1; J: TRBJ2-1; CDR3: CSASGMTINNEQFF
V: TRBV29-1; J: TRBJ2-1; CDR3: CSALLSNEQFF
V: TRBV12-3/TRBV12-4; J: TRBJ2-1; CDR3: CASGVGGSGGNEQFF